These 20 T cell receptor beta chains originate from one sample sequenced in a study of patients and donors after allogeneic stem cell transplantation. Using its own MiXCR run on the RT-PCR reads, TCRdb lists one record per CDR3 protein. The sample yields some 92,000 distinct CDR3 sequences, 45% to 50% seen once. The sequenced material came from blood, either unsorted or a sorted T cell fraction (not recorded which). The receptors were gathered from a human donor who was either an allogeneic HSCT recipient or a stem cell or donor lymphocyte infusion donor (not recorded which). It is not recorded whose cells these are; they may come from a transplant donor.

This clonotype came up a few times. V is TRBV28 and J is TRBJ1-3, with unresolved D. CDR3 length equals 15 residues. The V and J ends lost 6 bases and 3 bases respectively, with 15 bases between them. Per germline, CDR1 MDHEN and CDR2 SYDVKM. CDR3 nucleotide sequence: TGTGCCAGCAGACCCCTAGGGTACGGTGGAAACACCATATATTTT. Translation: CASRPLGYGGNTIYF.

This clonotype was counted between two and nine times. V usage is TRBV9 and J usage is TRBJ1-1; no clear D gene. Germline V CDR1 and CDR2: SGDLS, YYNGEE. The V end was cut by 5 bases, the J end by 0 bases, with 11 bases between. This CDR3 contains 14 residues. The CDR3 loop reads CASSSTAVNTEAFF. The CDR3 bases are TGTGCCAGCAGTTCTACTGCGGTGAACACTGAAGCTTTCTTT.

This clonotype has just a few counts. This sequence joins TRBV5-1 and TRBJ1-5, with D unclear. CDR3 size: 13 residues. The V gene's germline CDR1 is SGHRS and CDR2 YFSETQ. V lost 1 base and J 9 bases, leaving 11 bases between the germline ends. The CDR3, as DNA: TGCGCCAGCAGCTTGTCGGACCTGGGGCCCCAGCATTTT. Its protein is CASSLSDLGPQHF.

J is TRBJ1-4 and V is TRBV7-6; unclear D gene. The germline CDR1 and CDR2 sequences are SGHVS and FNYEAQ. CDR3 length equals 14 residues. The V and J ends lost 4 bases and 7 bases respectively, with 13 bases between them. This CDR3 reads CASSSADTSEKLFF. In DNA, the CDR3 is TGTGCCAGCAGCTCAGCAGACACTTCTGAAAAACTGTTTTTT.

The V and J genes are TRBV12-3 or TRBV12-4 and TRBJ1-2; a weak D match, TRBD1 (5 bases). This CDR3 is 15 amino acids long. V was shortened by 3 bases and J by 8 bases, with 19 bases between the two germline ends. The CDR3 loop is CASSLDGNLQEGYTF. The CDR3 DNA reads TGTGCCAGCAGTTTGGACGGAAATCTACAGGAGGGCTACACCTTC.

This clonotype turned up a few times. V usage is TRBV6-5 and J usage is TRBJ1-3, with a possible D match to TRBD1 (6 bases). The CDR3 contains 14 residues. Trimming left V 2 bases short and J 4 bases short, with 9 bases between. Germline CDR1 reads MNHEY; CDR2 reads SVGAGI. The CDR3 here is CASSYGTGGNTIYF. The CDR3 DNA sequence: TGTGCCAGCAGTTACGGTACAGGGGGAAACACCATATATTTT.

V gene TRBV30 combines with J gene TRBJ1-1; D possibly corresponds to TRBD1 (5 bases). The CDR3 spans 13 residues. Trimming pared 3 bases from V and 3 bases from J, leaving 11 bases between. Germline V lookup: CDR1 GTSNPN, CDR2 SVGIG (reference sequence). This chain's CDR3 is CAWSKGWDTEAFF. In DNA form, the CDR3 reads TGTGCCTGGAGCAAGGGGTGGGACACTGAAGCTTTCTTT.

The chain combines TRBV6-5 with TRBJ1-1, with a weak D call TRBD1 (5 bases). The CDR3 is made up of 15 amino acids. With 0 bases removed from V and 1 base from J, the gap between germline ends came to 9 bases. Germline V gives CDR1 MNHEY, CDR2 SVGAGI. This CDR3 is CASSYSGGGNTEAFF. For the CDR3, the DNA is TGTGCCAGCAGTTACTCGGGCGGGGGGAACACTGAAGCTTTCTTT.

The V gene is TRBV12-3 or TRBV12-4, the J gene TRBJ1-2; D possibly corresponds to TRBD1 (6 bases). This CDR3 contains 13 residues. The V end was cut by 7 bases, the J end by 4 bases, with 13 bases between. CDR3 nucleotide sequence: TGTGCCAGCAACCTACAGGGCACCTATGGCTACACCTTC. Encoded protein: CASNLQGTYGYTF.

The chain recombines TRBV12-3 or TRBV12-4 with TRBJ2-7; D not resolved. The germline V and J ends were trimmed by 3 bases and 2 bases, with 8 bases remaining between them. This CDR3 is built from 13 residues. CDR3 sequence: CASSLLDAYEQYF. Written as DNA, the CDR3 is TGTGCCAGCAGTTTGTTGGACGCCTACGAGCAGTACTTC.

The CDR3 reads CASSYPGTSGTQYF. In DNA, the CDR3 is TGTGCCAGCAGTTACCCGGGGACTAGTGGTACGCAGTATTTT. The chain carries TRBV6-2 or TRBV6-3 and TRBJ2-3, with 8 bases aligning to TRBD2. The CDR3 sequence is 14 residues long. Losses at the gene ends were 2 bases for V and 8 bases for J; bases not matched to a gene: 6. From germline, CDR1 is MNHEY and CDR2 SVGEGT.

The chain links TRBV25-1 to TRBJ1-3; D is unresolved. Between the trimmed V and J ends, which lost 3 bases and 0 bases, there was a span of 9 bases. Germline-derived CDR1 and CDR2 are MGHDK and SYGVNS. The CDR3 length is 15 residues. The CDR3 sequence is CASSEWRNSGNTIYF. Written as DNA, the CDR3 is TGTGCCAGCAGTGAGTGGCGGAACTCTGGAAACACCATATATTTT.

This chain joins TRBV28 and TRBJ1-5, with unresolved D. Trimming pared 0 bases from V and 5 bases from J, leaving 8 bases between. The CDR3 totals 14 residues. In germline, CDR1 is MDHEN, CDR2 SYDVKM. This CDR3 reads CASSLWGFHQPQHF. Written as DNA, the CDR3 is TGTGCCAGCAGTTTATGGGGTTTCCATCAGCCCCAGCATTTT.

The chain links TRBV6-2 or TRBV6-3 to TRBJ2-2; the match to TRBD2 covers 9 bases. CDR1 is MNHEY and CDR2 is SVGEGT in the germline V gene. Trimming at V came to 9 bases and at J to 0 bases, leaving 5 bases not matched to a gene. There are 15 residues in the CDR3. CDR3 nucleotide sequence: TGTGCCAGTTGTAGCGGGAGTCCGAACACCGGGGAGCTGTTTTTT. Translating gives CASCSGSPNTGELFF.

The CDR3 DNA reads as TGTGCCAGCAGTACGACAGGACGGAATTCACCCCTCCACTTT. Protein: CASSTTGRNSPLHF. This rearrangement joins TRBV6-2 or TRBV6-3 to TRBJ1-6, with D tentatively TRBD1 (6 bases). The V end lost 5 bases, the J end lost 7 bases, and 12 bases lay between the germline ends. Looked up from germline, CDR1 is MNHEY and CDR2 is SVGEGT. CDR3 length equals 14 residues.

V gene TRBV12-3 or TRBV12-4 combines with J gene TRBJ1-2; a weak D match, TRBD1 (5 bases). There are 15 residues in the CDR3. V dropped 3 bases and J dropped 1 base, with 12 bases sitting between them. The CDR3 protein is CASSFWDRDNYGYTF. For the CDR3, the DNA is TGTGCCAGCAGTTTCTGGGACCGAGATAACTATGGCTACACCTTC.

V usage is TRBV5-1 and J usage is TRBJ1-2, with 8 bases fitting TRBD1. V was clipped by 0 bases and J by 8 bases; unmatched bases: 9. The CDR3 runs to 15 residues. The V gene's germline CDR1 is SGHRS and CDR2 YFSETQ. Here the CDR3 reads CASSLASGQGGGYTF. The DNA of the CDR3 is TGCGCCAGCAGCTTGGCTTCAGGACAGGGCGGCGGCTACACCTTC.

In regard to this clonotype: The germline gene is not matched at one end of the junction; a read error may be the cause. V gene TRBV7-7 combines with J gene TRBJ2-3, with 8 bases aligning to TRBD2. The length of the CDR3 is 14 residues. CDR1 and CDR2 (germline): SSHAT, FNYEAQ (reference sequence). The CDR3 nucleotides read TGTGCTAGCAGCCCCCGGCGGGAGGAGGGTACGCAGTATTTT. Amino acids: CASSPRREEGTQYF.

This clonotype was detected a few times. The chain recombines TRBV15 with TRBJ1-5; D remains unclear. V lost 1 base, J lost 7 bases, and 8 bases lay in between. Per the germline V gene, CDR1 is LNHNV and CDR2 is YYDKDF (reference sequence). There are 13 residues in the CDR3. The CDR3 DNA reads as TGTGCCACCAGCAGAGGCAGCCCGCAGCCCCAGCATTTT. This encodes CATSRGSPQPQHF.

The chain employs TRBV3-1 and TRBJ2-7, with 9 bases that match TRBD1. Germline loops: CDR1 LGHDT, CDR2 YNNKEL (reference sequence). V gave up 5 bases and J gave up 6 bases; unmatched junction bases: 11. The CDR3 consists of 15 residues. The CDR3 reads CASSGGTGPASEQYF. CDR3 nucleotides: TGTGCCAGCAGCGGAGGGACAGGGCCGGCGAGCGAGCAGTACTTC.